These 19 T cell receptor beta chains originate from one sample sequenced in a study of OX40 agonist ivuxolimab in advanced cancers. Produced via immunoSEQ multiplex PCR; TCRdb's table is partial and in-frame only. The repertoire holds tens of thousands of clones, with roughly nine tenths as singletons. The input for sequencing was CD4+ or CD8+ T cells sorted from blood, taken in a trial of the OX40 agonist ivuxolimab. Receptors originate from an adult with an advanced solid tumor such as melanoma, head and neck, liver or kidney cancer.

The J gene is TRBJ1-5, the V gene TRBV15; a weak D match, TRBD1 (5 bases). Germline values: CDR1 LNHNV, CDR2 YYDKDF (reference sequence). The CDR3 runs to 23 residues. V lost 2 bases and J 0 bases, leaving 32 bases between the germline ends. CDR3 loop: CATSRSSEVRDSAGLYSNQPQHF. The CDR3 DNA sequence: TGTGCCACCAGCAGATCCTCAGAGGTTCGGGACTCAGCGGGGCTTTATAGCAATCAGCCCCAGCATTTT.

A single count supports this clone. The rearrangement uses TRBV25-1 and TRBJ1-2; TRBD1 is a possible D gene (5 bases). CDR1 and CDR2 from the germline V gene are MGHDK and SYGVNS. Deletions cut 2 bases from V and 7 bases from J, with 14 bases between. The CDR3 length is 14 residues. The CDR3: CASSEPQGLGGYTF. CDR3 in DNA: TGTGCCAGCAGTGAACCTCAGGGTCTCGGTGGCTACACCTTC.

The J gene is TRBJ1-3, the V gene TRBV6-5; D gene uncertain. CDR3 length equals 11 residues. Trimming took off 6 bases at V and 7 bases at J, with 7 bases between the two ends. The V gene's germline CDR1 is MNHEY and CDR2 SVGAGI. The CDR3 sequence: CASSPLNTIYF. CDR3 bases: TGTGCCAGCAGCCCTTTGAACACCATATATTTT.

J is TRBJ2-3 and V is TRBV27; perhaps TRBD1 as D (5 bases). Per germline, CDR1 MNHEY and CDR2 SMNVEV (reference sequence). The CDR3 spans 14 residues. V was cut by 7 bases and J by 3 bases, with 14 bases left in between. The CDR3 here is CASTRQGGTDTQYF. The CDR3 DNA follows: TGTGCCAGCACTAGGCAGGGTGGGACAGATACGCAGTATTTT.

This chain connects TRBV14 to TRBJ2-1, with 7 bases fitting TRBD2. V gave up 4 bases and J gave up 9 bases; unmatched junction bases: 6. The CDR3 is 13 residues long. In germline, CDR1 is SGHDN, CDR2 FVKESK. CDR3 nucleotide sequence: TGTGCCAGCAGCCTCCTGGGGGGGGGTGAGCAGTTCTTC. Protein sequence: CASSLLGGGEQFF.

This chain links TRBV7-3 with TRBJ2-7; D is perhaps TRBD2 (6 bases). V gave up 3 bases and J gave up 6 bases, with 9 bases separating them. This CDR3 spans 12 amino acids. Germline V gene sequence: CDR1 SGHTA, CDR2 FQGTGA. This CDR3 is CASSFLGGEQYF. The CDR3 nucleotides are TGTGCCAGCAGCTTTTTGGGGGGCGAGCAGTACTTC.

The chain combines TRBV6-6 with TRBJ2-7, with 8 bases lining up with TRBD2. CDR3 length: 12 amino acids. After removal of 7 bases from V and 6 bases from J, the junction contained 5 bases not matched to a gene. In germline, CDR1 is MNHNY, CDR2 SVGAGI (reference sequence). CDR3 protein: CASTDGGAEQYF. CDR3 nucleotide sequence: TGTGCCAGCACCGACGGGGGGGCCGAGCAGTACTTC.

V usage is TRBV5-6 and J usage is TRBJ1-2; D not certain. This CDR3 spans 14 amino acids. From germline, CDR1 is SGHDT and CDR2 YYEEEE. V was trimmed by 2 bases and J by 3 bases, leaving 11 bases between them. In nucleotides, the CDR3 is TGTGCCAGCAGCTTTAACGGTGTGGACTATGGCTACACCTTC. Translating it yields CASSFNGVDYGYTF.

The rearrangement uses TRBV7-7 and TRBJ2-2; 11 positions match TRBD1. This CDR3 region has 16 residues. The V gene end was trimmed by 5 bases and the J gene end by 7 bases; junction bases not matched to a gene: 9. Germline CDR1 and CDR2: SSHAT and FNYEAQ (reference sequence). The CDR3 loop is CASSPRTGGAGGELFF. The CDR3 DNA is TGTGCCAGCAGCCCAAGGACAGGGGGCGCGGGCGGGGAGCTGTTTTTT.

This chain uses TRBV4-2 with TRBJ2-3, with 9 bases identical to TRBD2. Germline loops: CDR1 LGHNA, CDR2 YNFKEQ. The CDR3 is 17 amino acids. Trimming took 1 base from V and 1 from J; bases not matched to a gene: 6. The CDR3 protein is CASSQASASGGTDTQYF. CDR3 in DNA: TGTGCCAGCAGCCAAGCCTCGGCTAGCGGGGGCACAGATACGCAGTATTTT.

The genes are TRBV2 and TRBJ2-7; no clear D. Germline CDR1 is SNHLY and CDR2 is FYNNEI. This CDR3 contains 11 residues. V shed 5 bases and J shed 3 bases, with 5 bases lying between them. CDR3: CASSYYYEQYF. CDR3 nucleotides: TGTGCCAGCAGTTACTACTACGAGCAGTACTTC. The full variable domain, completed using reference TRBV2 and TRBJ2-7, is EPEVTQTPSHQVTQMGQEVILRCVPISNHLYFYWYRQILGQKVEFLVSFYNNEISEKSEIFDDQFSVERPDGSNFTLKIRSTKLEDSAMYFCASSYYYEQYFGPGTRLTVT.

A note on this clone: The junction departs from the called germline gene at one end, perhaps through a read error. The chain links TRBV13 to TRBJ1-2; TRBD1 is a possible D gene (5 bases). The CDR3 is 15 amino acids. The germline CDR1 and CDR2 sequences are PRHDT and FYEKMQ (reference sequence). CDR3 coding DNA: TGTGCCGGCAGCTTAAAGGGCAGGGAAGGGTATGGCTACACCTTC. Translating gives CAGSLKGREGYGYTF.

The CDR3 DNA reads as TGTGCCAGCAGCCCCGTTCGGCAGGGGATCACAGATACGCAGTATTTT. Protein sequence: CASSPVRQGITDTQYF. The V gene is TRBV7-9, the J gene TRBJ2-3; a weak D match, TRBD1 (6 bases). Deletions cut 5 bases from V and 2 bases from J, with 17 bases between. From germline, CDR1 is SEHNR and CDR2 FQNEAQ (reference sequence). CDR3 length equals 16 residues.

This chain joins TRBV6-6 and TRBJ1-1; TRBD1 agrees at 8 bases. CDR1 and CDR2 (germline): MNHNY, SVGAGI (reference sequence). Trimming cost V 4 bases and J 11 bases; bases outside gene matches: 12. The CDR3 runs 14 residues. CDR3 sequence reads: CASSFRRQGAPAFF. Written as DNA, the CDR3 is TGTGCCAGCAGTTTTAGAAGGCAGGGGGCGCCGGCTTTCTTT.

The chain couples TRBV7-9 to TRBJ2-5; D is perhaps TRBD2 (5 bases). The germline gives CDR1 SEHNR, CDR2 FQNEAQ (reference sequence). The V gene lost 3 bases and the J gene lost 7 bases, with 21 bases spanning the gap. The CDR3 is 16 amino acids. This CDR3 reads CASSFQAGVGVGTQYF. The CDR3 coding sequence is TGTGCCAGCAGCTTCCAAGCCGGGGTGGGTGTAGGGACCCAGTACTTC.

The V and J genes are TRBV5-6 and TRBJ2-1; D ambiguous. The V gene lost 1 base and the J gene lost 7 bases, with 9 bases spanning the gap. The CDR3 runs to 13 residues. Per germline, CDR1 SGHDT and CDR2 YYEEEE. The CDR3 nucleotides are TGTGCCAGCAGCTTGAGGGTCGAGAATGAGCAGTTCTTC. Its protein product is CASSLRVENEQFF.

This chain links TRBV20-1 with TRBJ2-7; D remains unclear. In germline, CDR1 is DFQATT, CDR2 SNEGSKA (reference sequence). The V and J ends lost 3 bases and 3 bases respectively, with 6 bases between them. There are 11 residues in the CDR3. The CDR3 protein is CSASEDYEQYF. The CDR3 coding sequence is TGCAGTGCTAGCGAGGACTACGAGCAGTACTTC.

V is TRBV14 and J is TRBJ2-1; TRBD2 agrees at 13 bases. Trimming took 1 base from V and 7 from J; bases not matched to a gene: 13. Germline V CDR1 and CDR2: SGHDN, FVKESK. The CDR3 is 19 amino acids. The CDR3 nucleotides read TGTGCCAGCAGCCAAGTCGAAACTAGCGGGGGGGGAAGCTGGAATGAGCAGTTCTTC. This encodes CASSQVETSGGGSWNEQFF.

To note about this clone: Its ends do not fully match the called genes, so a read error is possible. The chain carries TRBV5-3 and TRBJ1-1, with a tentative D call TRBD1 (5 bases). TRBV5-3 qualifies as an ORF whose function is uncertain. The CDR3 runs to 13 residues. In nucleotides, the CDR3 is TGTGCCAGCAGCTTGCAGGGACGCACTGAAGCTTTCTTT. It encodes CASSLQGRTEAFF.